This TCR beta chain was sequenced during a study of T cell changes during pregnancy in multiple sclerosis (dated by TCRdb to the late 2010s). General notes on the study: Changes in the T cell repertoire over the course of pregnancy were examined in this study in women with multiple sclerosis.

The library was prepared using the immunoSEQ multiplex PCR assay. Here the immuneACCESS table is served through TCRdb, limited to in-frame sequences with V and J called. Missing clones are a known gap in these copies; in checked studies unresolved V genes cover under half, and the rest lacks a known reason. The sample data list approximately 30,000 clones, and approximately 88% of these were observed just once. The ten largest account for about 0.58% of the sample. V is reduced by 10 bases and J by 8 bases, leaving a spacing of 14 bases between them. CDR1 and CDR2 are read off the germline V gene as MDHEN and SYDVKM. The CDR3 sequence holds 11 residues, the cysteine and phenylalanine included. The DNA shown is the 33-base CDR3, in frame from base 1. In the case of this clone: It lacks a known antigen. No base quality values were provided; no much bigger clone lies one nucleotide off.

The input for sequencing was CD4+ T cells from peripheral blood mononuclear cells, taken in the first trimester of pregnancy. The chain uses TRBV28 and TRBJ1-2; a confident D gene designation cannot be given. The sequence came from a female donor in good health, enrolled as a control in a pregnancy study. At the DNA level, the sequence is TGTGCCACCAGACGGGGAGTCGGCTACACCTTC. It specifies CATRRGVGYTF.